A selection of T cell receptor beta chains follows, all from one sample in a study of control samples from healthy donors and cancer patients. The table came from immunoSEQ multiplex PCR; TCRdb's copy has only in-frame clones and leaves some out. The sample records around 92,000 clones, roughly 78% being singletons. Sequencing used blood. These receptors were obtained from a man in his sixties in good health. Each CDR3 is given with its conserved first and last residue. D genes are given only for firm matches. Size tells how often a clone was seen (once, few, many) or the class of an expanded clone, and some rows leave it out.

TGTGCCAGCAGCCGGGACTTCAATGAGCAGTTCTTC CASSRDFNEQFF 12 TRBV7-8 . TRBJ2-1 .
TGTGCCAGCAGTGCGTTAGGAATCTCCAGCTCCTACAATGAGCAGTTCTTC CASSALGISSSYNEQFF 17 TRBV25-1 . TRBJ2-1 medium-sized
TGTGCCAGCAGCCGGACGGTTAACTATGGCTACACCTTC CASSRTVNYGYTF 13 TRBV11-2 . TRBJ1-2 few
TGCGCCAGCAGCCAAGCACAGGCGGGCGTCGCTGAAGCTTTCTTT CASSQAQAGVAEAFF 15 TRBV4-1 . TRBJ1-1 .
TGTGCCAGCAGCTTACGGGAGCGACTAGCCAAAAACATTCAGTACTTC CASSLRERLAKNIQYF 16 TRBV7-8 . TRBJ2-4 many
TGTGCCAGCAGCCCCGGGACACGCTACGAGCAGTACTTC CASSPGTRYEQYF 13 TRBV7-9 . TRBJ2-7 .
TGTGCCAGCAGCCAAGCGGTCGGGCGGGGGCACCTCCAAGAGACCCAGTACTTC CASSQAVGRGHLQETQYF 18 TRBV3-1/TRBV3-2 . TRBJ2-5 .
TGTGCCAGCAGTTCTATTTCTCTTTACAAACTATTCTCCTACGAGCAGTACTTC CASSSISLYKLFSYEQYF 18 TRBV2 . TRBJ2-7 .
TGCGCCAGCAGCGCAGGGCCCACTGAAAAACTGTTTTTT CASSAGPTEKLFF 13 TRBV5-1 . TRBJ1-4 .
TGTGCCAGCAGCGATACGACAGGGGGCGGTCAGCCCCAGCATTTT CASSDTTGGGQPQHF 15 TRBV28 TRBD1 TRBJ1-5 few
TGTGCCAGCAGTTACACCGGACAGGGGGCACGGCAGCCCCAGCATTTT CASSYTGQGARQPQHF 16 TRBV6-6 TRBD1 TRBJ1-5 .
TGTGCCAGCAGCTGGACAGGGGGCTATGGCTACACCTTC CASSWTGGYGYTF 13 TRBV7-9 TRBD1 TRBJ1-2 .
TGTGCCAGCAGGCAGACTAGCGGGAGGACCTATACGCAGTATTTT CASRQTSGRTYTQYF 15 TRBV28 TRBD2 TRBJ2-3 .
TGTGCCAGCAGCCTCTTGCGGGAATGGGAGACCCAGTACTTC CASSLLREWETQYF 14 TRBV14 . TRBJ2-5 .
TGTGCCAGCAGCTACCTTCGTGCTGAGGGACTAGCCCATGAGCAGTTCTTC CASSYLRAEGLAHEQFF 17 TRBV5-5 TRBD2 TRBJ2-1 .
TGTGCCAGCAGTGAAACCAGCTCTGGAAACACCATATATTTT CASSETSSGNTIYF 14 TRBV2 . TRBJ1-3 .
TGTGCCAGCAGCTTAGAAGGGACAGGGCTTGGGAATGAGCAGTTCTTC CASSLEGTGLGNEQFF 16 TRBV7-9 TRBD1 TRBJ2-1 .
TGTGCCAGCAGCTTATCCCGGAATGAGCAGTTCTTC CASSLSRNEQFF 12 TRBV7-8 . TRBJ2-1 few
TGTGCCACCAGCAACCCCACGAAGGACACAGATACGCAGTATTTT CATSNPTKDTDTQYF 15 TRBV15 . TRBJ2-3 .
TGTGCCAGCAGCTTTAGTCCGGAGGGCCAGTACTTC CASSFSPEGQYF 12 TRBV7-2 . TRBJ2-7 .
TGTGCCAGCAGCTGGCCGGACAGAACATTGATTTACGAGCAGTACTTC CASSWPDRTLIYEQYF 16 TRBV5-6 . TRBJ2-7 .
TGTGCCAGCACTACTACAGGGGACGGCTATGGCTACACCTTC CASTTTGDGYGYTF 14 TRBV2 TRBD1 TRBJ1-2 .